This T cell receptor beta chain was identified in a study of cytomegalovirus exposure and HLA in healthy donors. Points from the study as a whole: The study put 150 or so TCR beta chains on its list as cytomegalovirus-associated. Analysis was performed later, and it showed HLA-associated TCR beta chains to be more clonally expanded than equally common others. TRBV6-2, TRBV6-3 and some other V segments were unresolvable in 87-base-pair reads.

The CDR3 is 13 residues long. Germline CDR1 and CDR2: KGHSH and LQKENI. V lost 6 bases to trimming and J lost 6 bases, with 14 bases between them. PCR was performed using 60 Vbeta and 13 Jbeta primers. Profiling relied on immunoSEQ multiplex PCR, and the TCRdb table lists in-frame clones only, not all of them. Found here are 150,000 to 200,000 clones, less than 90% of them singletons; the top ten hold about 4%. Turning to this clone: The antigen remains undetermined.

The sequencing input was PBMCs. The TCR sequence derives from a man aged 45-65 years in good health and CMV-seropositive. The gene calls are TRBV18 and TRBJ1-1; D is undetermined. The CDR3 sequence is CASSPTMDSEAFF. The CDR3 DNA follows: TGTGCCAGCTCTCCCACTATGGATTCTGAAGCTTTCTTT.